These T cell receptor beta chains were read from a single sample in a study of cytomegalovirus exposure and HLA in healthy donors. The data were produced by immunoSEQ multiplex PCR, yet TCRdb's version contains in-frame clones alone and is incomplete. The sample lists about 180,000 clones; more than 65% were seen once. Sequenced: PBMCs. Receptors originate from a woman under 40 in good health and CMV-seropositive. Both conserved end residues are part of each CDR3. D genes are given only for firm matches. Clone sizes are given selectively: once, few, many, or a class where the clone is expanded.

>TRBJ1-4|.|few|TRBV6-1
CASSEALPGRLFF
TGTGCCAGCAGTGAAGCGCTTCCTGGGCGACTGTTTTTT
>TRBJ2-1|TRBD2|.|TRBV7-9
CASSLRGTSQNEQFF
TGTGCCAGCAGCTTAAGAGGGACTAGTCAAAATGAGCAGTTCTTC
>TRBJ1-5|.|.|TRBV19
CASSIDTGWGQPQHF
TGTGCCAGTAGTATAGATACAGGGTGGGGTCAGCCCCAGCATTTT
>TRBJ1-2|.|.|TRBV5-5
CASSLSGGGYTF
TGTGCCAGCAGCTTGTCGGGGGGCGGCTACACCTTC
>TRBJ1-1|.|few|TRBV9
CASSAGLGLEAFF
TGTGCCAGCAGCGCCGGCCTGGGCCTTGAAGCTTTCTTT
>TRBJ2-5|TRBD1|few|TRBV7-6
CASSLGQGPETQYF
TGTGCCAGCAGCTTAGGACAGGGCCCAGAGACCCAGTACTTC
>TRBJ2-2|TRBD1|.|TRBV19
CASSFRTGQNTGELFF
TGTGCCAGTAGTTTTCGGACAGGACAAAACACCGGGGAGCTGTTTTTT
>TRBJ1-3|TRBD1|once|TRBV9
CASRPGQGGGNTIYF
TGTGCCAGCAGACCGGGACAGGGAGGTGGAAACACCATATATTTT
>TRBJ2-7|.|once|TRBV6-9
CASSSPRTESYEQYF
TGTGCCAGCAGTTCACCCCGGACAGAGTCCTACGAGCAGTACTTC
>TRBJ2-2|.|.|TRBV7-3
CASRQGWTGELFF
TGTGCCAGCAGGCAGGGGTGGACCGGGGAGCTGTTTTTT
>TRBJ1-2|TRBD1|.|TRBV28
CASSEGARNYGYTF
TGTGCCAGCAGTGAGGGGGCGCGTAACTATGGCTACACCTTC
>TRBJ1-2|TRBD1|.|TRBV5-1
CASSLVTGENGYTF
TGCGCCAGCAGCTTGGTGACAGGGGAAAATGGCTACACCTTC
>TRBJ2-5|TRBD1|.|TRBV6-5
CASTPGQGFQETQYF
TGTGCCAGCACCCCGGGACAGGGCTTCCAAGAGACCCAGTACTTC
>TRBJ2-2|.|few|TRBV14
CASSVGRYTGELFF
TGTGCCAGCAGCGTAGGGAGGTACACCGGGGAGCTGTTTTTT
>TRBJ2-7|.|.|TRBV4-3
CASSQDRGGRAYEQYF
TGCGCCAGCAGCCAAGATAGGGGGGGGCGTGCCTACGAGCAGTACTTC
>TRBJ2-4|.|.|TRBV15
CATSSETTAAKNIQYF
TGTGCCACCAGCTCAGAGACGACAGCTGCCAAAAACATTCAGTACTTC
>TRBJ2-7|TRBD1|.|TRBV28
CASSLLQGVHEQYF
TGTGCCAGCAGTTTATTACAGGGGGTCCACGAGCAGTACTTC
>TRBJ2-4|.|few|TRBV9
CASSAEGGTDIQYF
TGTGCCAGCAGCGCCGAAGGGGGGACAGACATTCAGTACTTC
>TRBJ2-1|.|.|TRBV27
CASSLRVQGSGEQFF
TGTGCCAGCAGTTTACGTGTTCAGGGTTCCGGTGAGCAGTTCTTC
>TRBJ2-2|.|.|TRBV7-2
CASSLGRTLATGELFF
TGTGCCAGCAGCTTAGGCAGGACTCTGGCTACCGGGGAGCTGTTTTTT
>TRBJ1-4|.|.|TRBV19
CASSPLTDPGEKLFF
TGTGCCAGTAGTCCCCTGACAGACCCCGGCGAAAAACTGTTTTTT
>TRBJ2-2|.|.|TRBV5-4
CASGRGSGELFF
TGTGCCAGCGGAAGGGGGAGCGGGGAGCTGTTTTTT
>TRBJ1-3|TRBD1|.|TRBV30
CAWTGGISGNTIYF
TGTGCCTGGACAGGGGGGATCTCTGGAAACACCATATATTTT
>TRBJ1-1|.|.|TRBV29-1
CSVDPQAAAGEAFF
TGCAGCGTGGATCCTCAGGCGGCAGCGGGAGAAGCTTTCTTT
>TRBJ2-1|TRBD1|.|TRBV19
CASKTGVNEQFF
TGTGCCAGTAAAACAGGGGTAAATGAGCAGTTCTTC
>TRBJ2-7|.|once|TRBV10-2
CASSVGQAYEQYF
TGCGCCAGCAGTGTAGGCCAGGCCTACGAGCAGTACTTC
>TRBJ2-1|TRBD2|once|TRBV2
CASSGLAGGRSYNEQFF
TGTGCCAGCTCGGGTCTAGCGGGGGGGCGGTCCTACAATGAGCAGTTCTTC
>TRBJ2-3|TRBD1|.|TRBV6-5
CASSQGQGRTDTQYF
TGTGCCAGCAGCCAGGGACAGGGCCGGACAGATACGCAGTATTTT
>TRBJ1-5|.|.|TRBV7-2
CASSLRSVNQPQHF
TGTGCCAGCAGCTTAAGATCGGTCAATCAGCCCCAGCATTTT
>TRBJ1-2|.|.|TRBV9
CASSVPDSLDRGGYTF
TGTGCCAGCAGCGTCCCGGACAGCCTCGACCGTGGAGGCTACACCTTC
>TRBJ1-2|.|.|TRBV5-4
CAARAGQSNYGYTF
TGTGCCGCTAGGGCCGGACAGTCCAACTATGGCTACACCTTC
>TRBJ2-5|TRBD2|.|TRBV5-1
CASSPLAGVETQYF
TGCGCCAGCAGCCCCCTAGCGGGGGTAGAGACCCAGTACTTC
>TRBJ2-7|TRBD2|.|TRBV23-1
CASSQSWGGSYEQYF
TGCGCCAGCAGTCAATCGTGGGGGGGCTCCTACGAGCAGTACTTC
>TRBJ2-3|TRBD1|.|TRBV9
CASSSRQGLNPTDTQYF
TGTGCCAGCAGCTCAAGACAGGGCCTGAATCCCACAGATACGCAGTATTTT
>TRBJ2-5|.|.|TRBV13
CASTDVGLPRTQYF
TGTGCCAGCACCGATGTAGGACTGCCCAGGACCCAGTACTTC
>TRBJ1-3|.|.|TRBV6-5
CASSLYEGGNTIYF
TGTGCCAGCAGTCTGTACGAGGGTGGAAACACCATATATTTT
>TRBJ1-1|.|few|TRBV6-5
CASSYSNMNTEAFF
TGTGCCAGCAGTTACTCAAATATGAACACTGAAGCTTTCTTT